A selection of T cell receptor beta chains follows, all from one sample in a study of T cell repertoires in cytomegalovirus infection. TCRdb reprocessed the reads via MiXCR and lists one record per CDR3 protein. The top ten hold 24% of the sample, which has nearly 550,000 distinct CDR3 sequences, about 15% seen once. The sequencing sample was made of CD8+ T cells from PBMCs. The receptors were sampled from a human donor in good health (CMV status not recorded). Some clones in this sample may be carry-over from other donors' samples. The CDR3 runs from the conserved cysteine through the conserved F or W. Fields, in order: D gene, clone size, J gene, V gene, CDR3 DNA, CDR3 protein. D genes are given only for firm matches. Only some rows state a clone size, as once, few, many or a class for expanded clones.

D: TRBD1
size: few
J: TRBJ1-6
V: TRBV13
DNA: TGTGCCAGCAGCTTAAACAGGGGGGCGAATTCACCCCTCCACTTT
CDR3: CASSLNRGANSPLHF

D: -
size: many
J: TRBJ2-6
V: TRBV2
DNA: TGTGCCAGCAGTGAAGAGGGGTGGGCTAACAACTGGGAAGGGGCCAACGTCCTGACTTTC
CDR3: CASSEEGWANNWEGANVLTF

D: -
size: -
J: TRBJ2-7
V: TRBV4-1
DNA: TGCGCCAGCAGCCAAGCTCGACAGGACGGCTACGAGCAGTACTTC
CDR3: CASSQARQDGYEQYF

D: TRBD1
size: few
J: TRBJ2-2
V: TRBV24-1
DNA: TGTGCCACCAGCCCCACAGGGGTAGAAACCGGGGAGCTGTTTTTT
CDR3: CATSPTGVETGELFF

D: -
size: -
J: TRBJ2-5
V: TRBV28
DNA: TGTGCCAGCAGTTTCCTCTCGGAGCCCACAGAGACCCAGTACTTC
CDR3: CASSFLSEPTETQYF

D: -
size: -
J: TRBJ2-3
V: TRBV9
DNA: TGTGCCAGCAGCGTCAGCGAGAGGGCAAACACAGATACGCAGTATTTT
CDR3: CASSVSERANTDTQYF

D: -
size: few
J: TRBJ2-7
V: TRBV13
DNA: TGTGCCAGCAGCTTAGGAGGGACCACCACCTACGAGCAGTACTTC
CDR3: CASSLGGTTTYEQYF

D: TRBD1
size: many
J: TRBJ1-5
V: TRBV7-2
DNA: TGTGCCAGCAGCTTGAGTTCGGGACAGGGGAATCAGCCCCAGCATTTT
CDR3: CASSLSSGQGNQPQHF

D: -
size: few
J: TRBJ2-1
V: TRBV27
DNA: TGTGCCAGCAGTTGGAAAGCCTCCTACAATGAGCAGTTCTTC
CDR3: CASSWKASYNEQFF

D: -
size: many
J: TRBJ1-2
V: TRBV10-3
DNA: TGTGCCATCAGTGACACAGCAGACTATGGCTACACCTTC
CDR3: CAISDTADYGYTF

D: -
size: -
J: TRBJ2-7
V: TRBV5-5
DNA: TGTGCCAGCAGCGACACATCGCGAGTTGTTGAGCAGTACTTC
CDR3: CASSDTSRVVEQYF

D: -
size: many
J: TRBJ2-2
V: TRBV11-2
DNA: TGTGCCAGCAGCTTATGGCGGCCTGTCACCGGGGAGCTGTTTTTT
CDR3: CASSLWRPVTGELFF

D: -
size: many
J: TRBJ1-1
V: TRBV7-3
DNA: TGTGCCAGCAGCTTAAGTCATACCGTGAACACTGAAGCTTTCTTT
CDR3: CASSLSHTVNTEAFF

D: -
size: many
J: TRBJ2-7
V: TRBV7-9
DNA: TGTGCCAGCAGCCCCTACACCGCTCTGGACGAGCAGTACTTC
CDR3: CASSPYTALDEQYF

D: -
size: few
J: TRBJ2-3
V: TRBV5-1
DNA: TGCGCCAGCAGCCTAGGGACTCCCGATAGGGGCACAGATACGCAGTATTTT
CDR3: CASSLGTPDRGTDTQYF

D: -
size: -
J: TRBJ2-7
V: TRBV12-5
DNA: TGTGCTAGTGGTTTGGTACGCCCAGGGGGGTACGAGCAGTACTTC
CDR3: CASGLVRPGGYEQYF

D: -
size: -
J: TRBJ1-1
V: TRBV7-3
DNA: TGTGCCAGCAGCCGAGGGGGGGGGGGGCTCGAGAACACTGAAGCTTTCTTT
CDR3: CASSRGGGGLENTEAFF

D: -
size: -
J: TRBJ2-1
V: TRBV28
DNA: TGTGCCAGCAGGACCACCCGGGATTGGGAGCAGTTCTTC
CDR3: CASRTTRDWEQFF

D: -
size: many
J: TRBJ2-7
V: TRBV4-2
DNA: TGTGCCAGCAGCCAAGATCCAGGGTTTCTTGCCTACGAGCAGTACTTC
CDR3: CASSQDPGFLAYEQYF

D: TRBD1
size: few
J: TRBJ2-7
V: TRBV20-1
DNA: TGCAGTGCTCTGGGACAGGGCTACGAGCAGTACTTC
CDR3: CSALGQGYEQYF

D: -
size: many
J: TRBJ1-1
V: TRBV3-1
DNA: TGTGCCAGCAGCCACCCGTCGAGGTGGGACACTGAAGCTTTCTTT
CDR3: CASSHPSRWDTEAFF

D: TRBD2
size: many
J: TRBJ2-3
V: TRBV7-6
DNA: TGTGCCAGCAGCTTAGCTAGCCCAGCGGGGGAAGCAGATACGCAGTATTTT
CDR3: CASSLASPAGEADTQYF

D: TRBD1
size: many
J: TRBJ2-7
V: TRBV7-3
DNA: TGTGCCAGCAGCTTGGGTCCCAGGACAGGGTTAGACCACGAGCAGTACTTC
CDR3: CASSLGPRTGLDHEQYF

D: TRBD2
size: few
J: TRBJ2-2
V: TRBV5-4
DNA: TGTGCCAGCAGCTTGTTGGGGACTAGCGGTTACGGGGAGCTGTTTTTT
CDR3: CASSLLGTSGYGELFF

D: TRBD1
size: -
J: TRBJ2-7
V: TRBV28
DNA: TGTGCTGTGGCAAAAGGTGGTACAGGGGTTTACGAGCAGTACTTC
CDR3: CAVAKGGTGVYEQYF

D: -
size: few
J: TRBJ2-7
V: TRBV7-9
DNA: TGTGCCAGCAGCTTTGGAGTTCTCGAGCAGTACTTC
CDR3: CASSFGVLEQYF

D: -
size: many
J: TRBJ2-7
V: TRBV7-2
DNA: TGTGCCAGCAGCTTAAGCCCGGAGCTCCAACCGACCTACGAGCAGTACTTC
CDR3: CASSLSPELQPTYEQYF

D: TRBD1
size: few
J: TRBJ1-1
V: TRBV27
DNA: TGTGCCAGCAGTTCCTTGGGGACAGGGTTGGTTTTAACTGAAGCTTTCTTT
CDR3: CASSSLGTGLVLTEAFF

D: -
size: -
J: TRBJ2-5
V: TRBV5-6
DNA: TGTGCCAGCAGCTTAGATGGGCCTCAAGAGACCCAGTACTTC
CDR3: CASSLDGPQETQYF

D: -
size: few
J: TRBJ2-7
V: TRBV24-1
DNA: TGTGCCACCAGTGATGAGGGTCCCTACGAGCAGTACTTC
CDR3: CATSDEGPYEQYF

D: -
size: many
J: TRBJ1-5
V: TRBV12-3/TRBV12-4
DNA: TGTGCCAGCAGTATTTCTGGTCAGCCCCAGCATTTT
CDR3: CASSISGQPQHF

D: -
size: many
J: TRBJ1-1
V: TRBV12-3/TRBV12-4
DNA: TGTGCCAGCAGTTTAACGGGTGATCCTGAAGCTTTCTTT
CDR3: CASSLTGDPEAFF

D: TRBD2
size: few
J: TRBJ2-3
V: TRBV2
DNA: TGTGCCAGCAGTGGGTGGGGGGGGACAGATACGCAGTATTTT
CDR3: CASSGWGGTDTQYF

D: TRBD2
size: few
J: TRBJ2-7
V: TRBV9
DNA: TGTGCCCCTTACCGGGGACTAGCGGGAGTATCCCTCGAGCAGTACTTC
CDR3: CAPYRGLAGVSLEQYF

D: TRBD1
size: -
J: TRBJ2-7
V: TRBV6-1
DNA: TGTGCCAGCAGTGGGACAGGGAATCACGAGCAGTACTTC
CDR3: CASSGTGNHEQYF

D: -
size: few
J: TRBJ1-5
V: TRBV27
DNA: TGTGCCAGCAGTTTAGCCTCCAGGGGCCCTAGCAATCAGCCCCAGCATTTT
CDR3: CASSLASRGPSNQPQHF

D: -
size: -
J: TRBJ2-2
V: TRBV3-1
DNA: TGTGCCAGCAGCCCCTTAGGGTTGGAGGGGACCGGGGAGCTGTTTTTT
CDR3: CASSPLGLEGTGELFF

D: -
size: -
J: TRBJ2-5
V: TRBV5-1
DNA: TGCGCCAGCAGCTTGGACAGTAACCAAGAGACCCAGTACTTC
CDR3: CASSLDSNQETQYF

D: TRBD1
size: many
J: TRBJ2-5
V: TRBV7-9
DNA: TGTGCCAGCACCCCAACAGGGGCGCGAGAGACCCAGTACTTC
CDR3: CASTPTGARETQYF

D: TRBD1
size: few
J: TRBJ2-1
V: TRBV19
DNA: TGTGCCAGTAGACCGGACAGGAGCTACAATGAGCAGTTCTTC
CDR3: CASRPDRSYNEQFF

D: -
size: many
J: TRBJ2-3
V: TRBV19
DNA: TGTGCCAGTAGTGACCCGAGGAGTTCAGATACGCAGTATTTT
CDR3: CASSDPRSSDTQYF

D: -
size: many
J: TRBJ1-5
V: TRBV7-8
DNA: TGTGCCAGCAGCTTAGTGGGTAGGGCAGTAACATACCACAATCAGCCCCAGCATTTT
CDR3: CASSLVGRAVTYHNQPQHF

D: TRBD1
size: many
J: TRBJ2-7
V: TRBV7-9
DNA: TGTGCCAGCAGCGACCCGGGACAGGGGGCAATGCACGAGCAGTACTTC
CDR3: CASSDPGQGAMHEQYF

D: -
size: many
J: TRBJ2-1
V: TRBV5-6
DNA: TGTGCCAGCAGCTTGGGCGCGACAGACTACAATGAGCAGTTCTTC
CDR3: CASSLGATDYNEQFF

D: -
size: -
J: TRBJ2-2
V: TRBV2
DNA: TGTGCCAGCGGGCCTCTGGGGGCCCAGAACACCGGGGAGCTGTTTTTT
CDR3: CASGPLGAQNTGELFF

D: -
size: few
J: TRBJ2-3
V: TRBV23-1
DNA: TGCGCCAGCAGTCGTACCCCCGACCGAACTAGAGGCACAGATACGCAGTATTTT
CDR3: CASSRTPDRTRGTDTQYF

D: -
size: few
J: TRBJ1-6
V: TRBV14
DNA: TGTGCCAGCAGCCAACTAACGCTTGGGGGGTCACCCCTCCACTTT
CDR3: CASSQLTLGGSPLHF

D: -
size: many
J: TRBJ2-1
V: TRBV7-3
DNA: TGTGCCAGCAGCTTAGAGGGGGGTTTTTTCGGTGATGAGCAGTTCTTC
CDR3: CASSLEGGFFGDEQFF

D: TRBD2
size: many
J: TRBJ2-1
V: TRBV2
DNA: TGTGCCAGCAGTGATCCTTACGAACGGGAGGTCGACAATGAGCAGTTCTTC
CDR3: CASSDPYEREVDNEQFF

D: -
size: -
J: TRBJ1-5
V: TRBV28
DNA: TGTGCCAGCAGTTTCTCTAGGGAGGGTCATCAGCCCCAGCATTTT
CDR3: CASSFSREGHQPQHF

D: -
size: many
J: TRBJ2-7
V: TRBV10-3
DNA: TGTGCCATCAGTGAGCGGCGAACGGTTGGTTCCTACGAGCAGTACTTC
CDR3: CAISERRTVGSYEQYF

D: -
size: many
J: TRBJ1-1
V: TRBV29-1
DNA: TGCAGCGTTGAGGCCGCCGACAGGCCATCAAACACTGAAGCTTTCTTT
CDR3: CSVEAADRPSNTEAFF

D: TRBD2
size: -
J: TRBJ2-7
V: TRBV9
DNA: TGTGCCAGCAGCGCCACTAGCGTGCCCTACGAGCAGTACTTC
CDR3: CASSATSVPYEQYF

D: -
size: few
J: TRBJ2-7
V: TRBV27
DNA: TGTGCCAGCAGTTTATCGATCACTACTTTCTACGAGCAGTACTTC
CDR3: CASSLSITTFYEQYF

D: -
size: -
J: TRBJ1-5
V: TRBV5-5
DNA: TGTGCCAGCAGCCCCCGGTACAATAGCAATCAGCCCCAGCATTTT
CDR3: CASSPRYNSNQPQHF

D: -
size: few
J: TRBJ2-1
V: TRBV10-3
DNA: TGTGCCATCAGTATCTTAAGGGATGAGCAGTTCTTC
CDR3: CAISILRDEQFF

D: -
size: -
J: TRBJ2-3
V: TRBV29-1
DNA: TGCAGCGCCCTGGGAGATACGCAGTATTTT
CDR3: CSALGDTQYF